A selection of T cell receptor beta chains follows, all from one sample in a study of T-cell reconstitution after alpha-beta-depleted transplantation in children. Using its own MiXCR run on the PCR reads, TCRdb lists one record per CDR3 protein. There are fewer than 700,000 distinct CDR3 sequences in the sample; roughly 13% occur only once, and roughly 2.3% lies in the top ten. The sample was PBMCs, mostly from graft donor cells, taken 360 days after TCRalphabeta/CD19-depleted stem cell transplant. Receptors originate from a male patient younger than 18 who had a stem cell transplant for acute myeloid leukemia, so the T cells may come from the graft donor. Each CDR3 is given with its conserved first and last residue. D genes are given only for firm matches. The size field is filled for only some rows; it gives once, few, many or a size class.

TRBJ2-2 TRBV24-1 TRBD1 few TGTGCCACCAGTGATTGGGACAGAAGCACCGGGGAGCTGTTTTTT CATSDWDRSTGELFF
TRBJ2-7 TRBV2 TRBD1 - TGTGCCAGCAGTGGAATGAGAGGACAGGGCTCGGGCGAGCAGTACTTC CASSGMRGQGSGEQYF
TRBJ2-1 TRBV20-1 - - TGCAGTGCTAGAATGGGCGGGATCGAGCAGTTCTTC CSARMGGIEQFF
TRBJ2-7 TRBV5-1 TRBD2 many TGCGCCAGCAGCTTGGGCCGACTAGCGGGAATGTACGAGCAGTACTTC CASSLGRLAGMYEQYF
TRBJ2-5 TRBV7-9 - few TGTGCCAGCAGCAAAGGATTAGGGGCGATCCAAGAGACCCAGTACTTC CASSKGLGAIQETQYF
TRBJ2-7 TRBV28 TRBD1 few TGTGCCAGCAGCCCCCCGAAAAACAGGGGCGCCTACGAGCAGTACTTC CASSPPKNRGAYEQYF
TRBJ2-7 TRBV7-9 - - TGTGCCAGCAGCTTGATGCGGGTAGACTACGAGCAGTACTTC CASSLMRVDYEQYF
TRBJ2-1 TRBV6-2/TRBV6-3 - - TGTGCCAGCAGTTACTCGAGCGATGAGCAGTTCTTC CASSYSSDEQFF
TRBJ2-1 TRBV14 TRBD2 - TGTGCCAGCAGCCAAGGACTAGCTACTTCATACAATGAGCAGTTCTTC CASSQGLATSYNEQFF
TRBJ2-7 TRBV14 - - TGTGCCAGCAGCCAATCAGTACTAACTAACTCCTACGAGCAGTACTTC CASSQSVLTNSYEQYF
TRBJ2-1 TRBV24-1 - many TGTGCCACCAGTGATCGCCCTGGACTCCTCAATGAGCAGTTCTTC CATSDRPGLLNEQFF
TRBJ2-5 TRBV20-1 TRBD1 few TGCAGTGCTAGACCTTCAACAGGGGGCTGGCAAGAGACCCAGTACTTC CSARPSTGGWQETQYF
TRBJ1-5 TRBV5-1 - - TGCGCCAGCAGCCTGGGAGTATCGAGCAATCAGCCCCAGCATTTT CASSLGVSSNQPQHF
TRBJ2-7 TRBV28 - - TGTGCCAGCAGTAGTAGAACGGCGCCCTACGAGCAGTACTTC CASSSRTAPYEQYF
TRBJ1-4 TRBV7-8 - few TGTGCCAGCAGCTTCGACGCAACTAATGAAAAACTGTTTTTT CASSFDATNEKLFF
TRBJ2-2 TRBV24-1 - few TGTGCCACCAGAAGAGGTTCGAACACCGGGGAGCTGTTTTTT CATRRGSNTGELFF
TRBJ2-3 TRBV9 TRBD1 few TGTGCCAGCAGCGTAGGCGGGACAGGGCAAGTGTATTTT CASSVGGTGQVYF
TRBJ1-4 TRBV12-3/TRBV12-4 - few TGTGCCAGCAGTTTATTGGGCGGGGCAACTAATGAAAAACTGTTTTTT CASSLLGGATNEKLFF
TRBJ2-1 TRBV28 TRBD2 - TGTGCCAGCAAAACCCTCGGGAGGCGATTCAACCCCTACAATGAGCAGTTCTTC CASKTLGRRFNPYNEQFF
TRBJ2-2 TRBV7-3 - many TGTGCCAGCAGCTTAAGGGGCGGATACACCGGGGAGCTGTTTTTT CASSLRGGYTGELFF
TRBJ1-1 TRBV6-2/TRBV6-3 - many TGTGCCAGCAGTCTTTCAGGGGCGGTCACTGAAGCTTTCTTT CASSLSGAVTEAFF
TRBJ2-7 TRBV7-3 - - TGTGCCAGCAGCTTAAACGGCCCCCTGGACGACGAGCAGTACTTC CASSLNGPLDDEQYF
TRBJ2-7 TRBV6-5 - few TGTGCCAGCAGTTGGGCTACTAGCACAGCTTCTCGTGAGCAGTACTTC CASSWATSTASREQYF
TRBJ1-6 TRBV4-2 - - TGTGCCAGCAGCCAAGAAGTAATGGGTCTGGGGAATTCACCCCTCCACTTT CASSQEVMGLGNSPLHF
TRBJ2-1 TRBV12-3/TRBV12-4 - few TGTGCCAGTACGAGGCAGCGCCCTTACAATGAGCAGTTCTTC CASTRQRPYNEQFF
TRBJ2-3 TRBV4-1 TRBD2 many TGCGCCAGCAGCCAAGTTGGGACTAGCGGGGCTAGCACAGATACGCAGTATTTT CASSQVGTSGASTDTQYF
TRBJ2-5 TRBV13 TRBD1 many TGTGCCAGCAGCCCGGACAGGGCACAAGAGACCCAGTACTTC CASSPDRAQETQYF
TRBJ2-3 TRBV4-2 TRBD2 few TGTGCCAGCAGCCAAGATAGGCGGGAGGGCCTCGCAGATACGCAGTATTTT CASSQDRREGLADTQYF
TRBJ2-5 TRBV12-3/TRBV12-4 - - TGTGCCAGCTCGACACAGTACTTC CASSTQYF
TRBJ2-7 TRBV7-6 TRBD2 many TGTGCCAGCAGTTCCGGGACTAGCGGGGAAGAGCAGTACTTC CASSSGTSGEEQYF
TRBJ2-7 TRBV4-2 - few TGTGCCAGCAGCCAAGATGGGTGGGAGTCCTACGAGCAGTACTTC CASSQDGWESYEQYF
TRBJ1-2 TRBV24-1 - - TGTGCCACCAGTGATGCCGCTTCCGGGGACTATGGCTACACCTTC CATSDAASGDYGYTF
TRBJ2-7 TRBV20-1 TRBD2 many TGCAGTGCTAGAGTGCTAGCGGGCGTCGGGCAGTACTTC CSARVLAGVGQYF
TRBJ1-2 TRBV28 - few TGTGCCAGCAGTTTATTAGGTGGAGGCTACACCTTC CASSLLGGGYTF
TRBJ1-6 TRBV20-1 - - TGCAGTGCCGACGGGCTTCCGCATAATTCACCCCTCCACTTT CSADGLPHNSPLHF
TRBJ1-1 TRBV7-8 - few TGTGCCAGCAGCAAAGGGGGGATAGCTGAAGCTTTCTTT CASSKGGIAEAFF
TRBJ2-1 TRBV18 TRBD2 - TGTGCCAGCTCGCCTCTTGGGGCGGGAGACAACAATGAGCAGTTCTTC CASSPLGAGDNNEQFF
TRBJ1-3 TRBV20-1 TRBD1 many TGCAGTGCTTCTGACAGGGAAAGCTCTGGAAACACCATATATTTT CSASDRESSGNTIYF
TRBJ1-1 TRBV7-3 - - TGTGCCAGCAGCTTAGAGGCTGGGAACACTGAAGCTTTCTTT CASSLEAGNTEAFF
TRBJ2-1 TRBV7-9 - - TGTGCCAGCAGCCGTCTATCTAGCGACAATGAGCAGTTCTTC CASSRLSSDNEQFF
TRBJ1-1 TRBV3-1 - few TGTGCCAGCAGCCATGTCGGACGGATGAACACTGAAGCTTTCTTT CASSHVGRMNTEAFF